Listed below are T cell receptor beta chains from one sample, sequenced in a study of Tregs in tolerant kidney transplant recipients. The table came from immunoSEQ multiplex PCR; TCRdb's copy has only in-frame clones and leaves some out. The table lists under 100,000 clones, 85% to 95% of them singletons. The sequenced sample was CD8+ T cells from blood. The source is a human donor in good health. CDR3s include the opening cysteine and the closing phenylalanine or tryptophan. D genes are given only for firm matches. Clone size is stated in some rows and not others, as once, few, many or a class when expanded.

TRBV10-1	.	TRBJ1-5	TRBD1	16	CASRVDRAAGNQPQHF	TGCGCCAGCAGGGTAGACAGGGCTGCAGGCAATCAGCCCCAGCATTTT
TRBV6-5	.	TRBJ1-1	.	15	CASSPDLGAGTEAFF	TGTGCCAGCAGTCCGGACTTGGGGGCTGGCACTGAAGCTTTCTTT
TRBV2	once	TRBJ1-1	TRBD1	13	CASKTGGNTEAFF	TGTGCCAGCAAGACAGGGGGGAACACTGAAGCTTTCTTT
TRBV13	.	TRBJ1-1	.	14	CASNLVGWDTEAFF	TGTGCCAGCAACCTTGTAGGGTGGGACACTGAAGCTTTCTTT
TRBV4-2	.	TRBJ1-2	.	13	CASSLAENYGYTF	TGTGCCAGCAGCTTGGCAGAAAACTATGGCTACACCTTC
TRBV5-5	once	TRBJ1-5	.	15	CASSLAGYDDQPQHF	TGTGCCAGCAGCTTGGCAGGGTATGACGATCAGCCCCAGCATTTT
TRBV6-6	few	TRBJ2-7	.	12	CASSSGSGEQYF	TGTGCCAGCAGTTCCGGGAGTGGCGAGCAGTACTTC
TRBV6-6	.	TRBJ2-7	TRBD2	13	CASSPPGGYEQYF	TGTGCCAGCAGCCCGCCGGGAGGGTACGAGCAGTACTTC
TRBV13	.	TRBJ2-2	.	12	CASSSGTGELFF	TGTGCCAGCAGCTCGGGGACCGGGGAGCTGTTTTTT
TRBV7-9	.	TRBJ1-2	.	12	CASGGLNYGYTF	TGTGCCAGCGGTGGACTTAACTATGGCTACACCTTC
TRBV7-9	few	TRBJ1-4	.	14	CASSYPGENEKLFF	TGTGCCAGCAGCTACCCAGGGGAAAATGAAAAACTGTTTTTT
TRBV2	.	TRBJ2-5	.	13	CASRGSGTETQYF	TGTGCCAGCAGGGGGAGCGGCACAGAGACCCAGTACTTC
TRBV30	.	TRBJ2-1	.	11	CAWTLSYGQFF	TGTGCCTGGACGTTGTCGTACGGCCAGTTCTTC
TRBV25-1	.	TRBJ2-7	.	13	CASSVVGSYEQYF	TGTGCCAGCAGTGTGGTGGGGTCCTACGAGCAGTACTTC
TRBV4-1	.	TRBJ2-3	TRBD2	16	CASSQRLAGGRDTQYF	TGCGCCAGCAGCCAACGACTAGCGGGGGGGCGGGATACGCAGTATTTT
TRBV5-6	.	TRBJ2-7	.	15	CASSLSVRASYEQYF	TGTGCCAGCAGCTTATCGGTCCGGGCATCCTACGAGCAGTACTTC
TRBV29-1	.	TRBJ1-2	TRBD1	15	CSVDTGTGVNYGYTF	TGCAGCGTTGATACCGGGACAGGCGTTAACTATGGCTACACCTTC
TRBV30	.	TRBJ1-1	.	13	CAWSEGSNTEAFF	TGTGCCTGGAGTGAAGGGAGCAACACTGAAGCTTTCTTT
TRBV19	.	TRBJ2-7	TRBD1	17	CASSIDLETGLTYEQYF	TGTGCCAGTAGTATAGATTTGGAGACAGGGTTGACCTACGAGCAGTACTTC
TRBV27	.	TRBJ2-7	.	15	CASSWGAGGLNEQYF	TGTGCCAGCAGTTGGGGGGCAGGGGGACTGAACGAGCAGTACTTC
TRBV30	.	TRBJ1-2	.	10	CAWSPGGYTF	TGTGCCTGGAGTCCGGGTGGCTACACCTTC
TRBV7-9	.	TRBJ2-2	TRBD1	17	CASSLARGQGDTGELFF	TGTGCCAGCAGCTTAGCGCGAGGACAGGGGGACACCGGGGAGCTGTTTTTT
TRBV16	.	TRBJ2-3	.	15	CASSQSEGSTDTQYF	TGTGCCAGCAGCCAATCGGAGGGTAGCACAGATACGCAGTATTTT
TRBV21-1	.	TRBJ2-7	.	14	CASSRPDSQYEQYF	TGTGCCAGCAGCCGCCCTGACAGTCAGTACGAGCAGTACTTC
TRBV14	once	TRBJ2-7	.	15	CASSQDGSSWNEQYF	TGTGCCAGCAGCCAAGACGGTAGCTCCTGGAACGAGCAGTACTTC
TRBV4-1	.	TRBJ1-4	.	17	CASSPGGYWSTNEKLFF	TGCGCCAGCAGCCCCGGGGGATACTGGTCAACTAATGAAAAACTGTTTTTT
TRBV29-1	.	TRBJ2-3	.	12	CSVEVPADTQYF	TGCAGCGTTGAGGTCCCCGCAGATACGCAGTATTTT
TRBV9	.	TRBJ2-1	TRBD2	17	CASSSRAVLAGMDEQFF	TGTGCCAGCAGCTCCAGAGCGGTGCTAGCGGGGATGGATGAGCAGTTCTTC
TRBV27	.	TRBJ1-1	.	14	CASSLSQSTMEAFF	TGTGCCAGCAGTTTATCTCAATCGACCATGGAGGCTTTCTTT
TRBV6-5	.	TRBJ2-7	TRBD1	16	CASSYSHRGSSYEQYF	TGTGCCAGCAGTTACTCGCACAGGGGTAGCTCCTACGAGCAGTACTTC
TRBV30	.	TRBJ2-7	TRBD1	14	CAWSPEGQPYEQYF	TGTGCCTGGAGTCCCGAGGGACAGCCCTACGAGCAGTACTTC
TRBV5-6	.	TRBJ2-7	.	13	CASSRTATYEQYF	TGTGCCAGCAGCCGGACAGCCACCTACGAGCAGTACTTC
TRBV4-1	.	TRBJ2-7	.	16	CASSHYTTGPAYEQYF	TGCGCCAGCAGCCATTATACTACAGGACCCGCCTACGAGCAGTACTTC
TRBV9	.	TRBJ2-7	.	14	CASSVAGFSYEQYF	TGTGCCAGCAGCGTCGCAGGTTTCTCCTACGAGCAGTACTTC
TRBV4-1	.	TRBJ1-1	.	11	CASSQGRSAFF	TGTGCCAGCAGCCAAGGCAGGTCCGCTTTCTTT
TRBV27	.	TRBJ2-7	.	14	CASMGESPNYEQYF	TGTGCCAGCATGGGGGAGAGTCCGAACTACGAGCAGTACTTC
TRBV27	.	TRBJ2-7	.	14	CASRPLRSSYEQYF	TGTGCCAGCAGACCACTCAGGTCCTCCTACGAGCAGTACTTC
TRBV11-2	.	TRBJ1-6	.	15	CASSLLTRDNSPLHF	TGTGCCAGCAGCCTATTAACGCGGGATAATTCACCCCTCCACTTT
TRBV7-6	once	TRBJ2-1	TRBD2	17	CASSGGLAGDGYNEQFF	TGTGCCAGCAGCGGAGGACTAGCGGGAGATGGCTACAATGAGCAGTTCTTC
TRBV6-6	.	TRBJ2-2	.	15	CASSYGRFWTGELFF	TGTGCCAGCAGCTACGGACGGTTCTGGACCGGGGAGCTGTTTTTT
TRBV5-1	.	TRBJ1-2	.	13	CASSLTENYGYTF	TGCGCCAGCAGCCTGACGGAAAACTATGGCTACACCTTC
TRBV2	.	TRBJ2-1	TRBD1	17	CASSETETGGEYNEQFF	TGTGCCAGCAGTGAAACGGAGACAGGGGGAGAATACAATGAGCAGTTCTTC
TRBV5-1	.	TRBJ2-5	TRBD1	19	CASSLALLFRDRGQETQYF	TGCGCCAGCAGCTTGGCCCTCCTTTTCCGGGACAGGGGCCAAGAGACCCAGTACTTC
TRBV19	.	TRBJ2-7	TRBD1	12	CASRDAGGEQYF	TGTGCCAGTAGGGACGCAGGGGGCGAGCAGTACTTC
TRBV15	.	TRBJ2-1	.	15	CATSRELGSYNEQFF	TGTGCCACCAGCAGAGAACTGGGCTCCTACAATGAGCAGTTCTTC
TRBV6-6	once	TRBJ1-1	.	14	CASSYSGGYTEAFF	TGTGCCAGCAGTTACTCTGGCGGGTACACTGAAGCTTTCTTT
TRBV7-9	.	TRBJ2-2	.	14	CASSRLAGPGELFF	TGTGCCAGCAGCAGACTCGCCGGGCCCGGGGAGCTGTTTTTT
TRBV9	.	TRBJ2-3	.	13	CASSGTPTDTQYF	TGTGCCAGCAGCGGGACCCCCACAGATACGCAGTATTTT
TRBV27	.	TRBJ1-5	.	13	CASKDTLNQPQHF	TGTGCCAGCAAGGACACCCTCAATCAGCCCCAGCATTTT
TRBV5-4	.	TRBJ1-1	.	11	CASSLSTEAFF	TGTGCCAGCAGCTTGAGCACTGAAGCTTTCTTT
TRBV5-4	.	TRBJ2-7	.	17	CASSLGRQGLTHYEQYF	TGTGCCAGCAGCTTGGGACGGCAGGGGTTGACTCATTACGAGCAGTACTTC
TRBV13	.	TRBJ2-7	TRBD2	14	CASSLLAGVGEQYF	TGTGCCAGCAGCTTACTAGCGGGAGTGGGCGAGCAGTACTTC
TRBV4-2	.	TRBJ2-7	TRBD1	14	CASSLRDSSYEQYF	TGTGCCAGCAGCCTCCGGGACAGTTCCTACGAGCAGTACTTC
TRBV18	.	TRBJ2-5	TRBD1	15	CASSPLDRGEETQYF	TGTGCCAGCTCACCACTGGACAGGGGGGAAGAGACCCAGTACTTC
TRBV6-6	once	TRBJ1-5	.	15	CASSYTIGDLRPQHF	TGTGCCAGCAGTTACACAATAGGGGACCTCAGGCCCCAGCATTTT